This T cell receptor (beta chain) was recovered during a study of graft-versus-host responses after intestinal transplantation. The CDR3 sequence is 15 residues long. V gave up 2 bases and J gave up 9 bases; unmatched junction bases: 8. Germline CDR1 is SEHNR and CDR2 is FQNEAQ (reference sequence). Profiling relied on immunoSEQ multiplex PCR, and the TCRdb table lists in-frame clones only, not all of them. Here the sample spans about 97,000 clones, 91% being singletons. Study-level results: In recipient marrow, GvH clones were found, and some appeared first in ileum or blood. Early post-transplant HvG declines tracked with peak circulating GvH clone levels.

Comment on this clone: Its target is not known.

The clonotype was recovered from a human donor who was the organ donor for an intestinal transplant. Sample: unstimulated CD4+ T cells sorted from spleen or lymph node cells, taken before transplant. The rearrangement links TRBV7-9 to TRBJ2-1; 9 positions agree with TRBD2. CDR3 nucleotide sequence: TGTGCCAGCAGCTTACGGGCGGGGGGGCCCGGTGAGCAGTTCTTC. As protein: CASSLRAGGPGEQFF.